Below are 28 T cell receptor beta chains sequenced from a single sample in a study of technical replicates of blood from several donors. Libraries were prepared by immunoSEQ multiplex PCR; TCRdb keeps only in-frame clonotypes and omits some of them. In the table there are about 60,000 clones, almost 95% of which are singletons. The sequenced sample consisted of PBMCs. Receptor source: a human donor in good health. Some clones in this sample may be carry-over from other donors' samples.

This chain uses TRBV6-6 with TRBJ2-7, with TRBD2 identical over 10 bases. The ends lost 4 bases at V and 5 bases at J; junction bases unmatched: 5. CDR3 length: 14 amino acids. The germline V gene has CDR1 MNHNY and CDR2 SVGAGI (reference sequence). CDR3 region: CASSSSGLANEQYF. The CDR3 DNA follows: TGTGCCAGCAGTTCCTCGGGACTAGCGAACGAGCAGTACTTC.

The genes are TRBV18 and TRBJ2-7; 11 bases line up with TRBD1. V was clipped by 3 bases and J by 5 bases; unmatched bases: 6. Germline lookup yields CDR1 KGHSH and CDR2 LQKENI. This CDR3 contains 15 residues. The CDR3 DNA sequence: TGTGCCAGCTCACCGGAGGACAGGGGGCTTAACGAGCAGTACTTC. It specifies CASSPEDRGLNEQYF.

As DNA, the CDR3 is TGTGCCAGCAGTGACTCCCCGCGAGGGACTTTACAGTATTTT. Protein: CASSDSPRGTLQYF. This chain uses TRBV6-4 with TRBJ2-3; weak D call: TRBD2 (6 bases). The germline gives CDR1 MRHNA, CDR2 SNTAGT. The CDR3 is 14 amino acids. Trimming shortened V by 0 bases and J by 12 bases, and 16 bases separated the two germline ends.

The chain employs TRBV30 and TRBJ2-1; 9 nucleotides match TRBD2. In germline, CDR1 is GTSNPN, CDR2 SVGIG (reference sequence). V was clipped by 5 bases and J by 8 bases; unmatched bases: 10. CDR3 length: 14 residues. CDR3 sequence reads: CAWARGGRGYEQFF. The CDR3 DNA sequence: TGTGCCTGGGCTCGGGGCGGGAGGGGGTATGAGCAGTTCTTC.

The DNA for the CDR3 is TGTGCCAGCAGCTTAAAGGGACAGGGTGGGACCGGGGAGCTGTTTTTT. Its protein is CASSLKGQGGTGELFF. This chain connects TRBV7-3 to TRBJ2-2, with 9 positions matching TRBD1. J gave up 5 bases and V 1 base, and 5 bases lay outside the gene matches. CDR3 size: 16 residues. In germline, CDR1 is SGHTA, CDR2 FQGTGA.

The rearrangement links TRBV4-3 to TRBJ1-1, with TRBD1 matching over 8 bases. Germline loops: CDR1 LGHNA, CDR2 YSLEER. The V and J ends lost 7 bases and 4 bases, in that order; junction bases with no gene match: 14. The CDR3 has 16 amino acids. CDR3 nucleotide sequence: TGCGCCAGCACTAGGTGGGCAACAGGGGGTTCCACTGAAGCTTTCTTT. Translated: CASTRWATGGSTEAFF.

The chain links TRBV19 to TRBJ1-2; 7 bases line up with TRBD1. V shed 1 base and J 7 bases; nucleotides not matched to a gene: 3. In germline, CDR1 is LNHDA, CDR2 SQIVND (reference sequence). The CDR3 loop spans 13 amino acids. The CDR3 DNA follows: TGTGCCAGTAGTATAGCGGCAGGGGGTGGCTACACCTTC. It yields the protein CASSIAAGGGYTF. Drawing the rest from reference TRBV19 and TRBJ1-2, the complete variable domain is DGGITQSPKYLFRKEGQNVTLSCEQNLNHDAMYWYRQDPGQGLRLIYYSQIVNDFQKGDIAEGYSVSREKKESFPLTVTSAQKNPTAFYLCASSIAAGGGYTFGSGTRLTVV.

The chain joins TRBV1 to TRBJ2-7; TRBD1, the D gene given by the table, was not confirmed from the DNA. TRBV1 is a documented pseudogene. The CDR3 length is 17 residues. In nucleotides, the CDR3 is TGCACCAGCAGCCAAGATTCCCCAGGGGGAAATTGCCACGAGCAGTACTTC. Translation gives CTSSQDSPGGNCHEQYF.

This chain connects TRBV27 to TRBJ1-1, with D perhaps matching TRBD1 (5 bases). Germline assignment: CDR1 MNHEY and CDR2 SMNVEV (reference sequence). The CDR3 sequence is 16 residues long. Trimming stripped 0 bases from V and 2 bases from J, with 13 bases between. CDR3 bases: TGTGCCAGCAGTTTATCTGCAGCAAGGGGAAACACTGAAGCTTTCTTT. Translating it yields CASSLSAARGNTEAFF.

This chain joins TRBV7-3 and TRBJ2-2; 8 bases agree with TRBD1. V was clipped by 3 bases and J by 5 bases; unmatched bases: 2. The CDR3 length is 14 residues. Germline V gene lookup returns CDR1 SGHTA and CDR2 FQGTGA. The CDR3 is CASSLGQATGELFF. The CDR3 DNA is TGTGCCAGCAGCTTGGGACAGGCGACCGGGGAGCTGTTTTTT.

This clone turned up a few times. The gene calls are TRBV4-1 and TRBJ1-1; TRBD1 agrees at 7 bases. V gave up 4 bases and J gave up 0 bases; unmatched junction bases: 5. Germline lookup yields CDR1 MGHRA and CDR2 YSYEKL. This CDR3 has 15 amino acids. CDR3 nucleotides: TGCGCCAGCAGCCTAACGGGACAGCTGAACACTGAAGCTTTCTTT. It specifies CASSLTGQLNTEAFF.

CDR3 in amino acids: CASSPDSFNEQFF. CDR3 nucleotide sequence: TGTGCCAGCAGTCCGGACAGTTTTAATGAGCAGTTCTTC. The chain recombines TRBV27 with TRBJ2-1; D might be TRBD1 (6 bases). V was pared by 5 bases and J by 7 bases, with 12 bases between. This CDR3 spans 13 amino acids. Germline V gene sequence: CDR1 MNHEY, CDR2 SMNVEV (reference sequence).

The V and J genes are TRBV2 and TRBJ2-2, with 8 nucleotides matching TRBD1. The CDR3 spans 14 residues. Germline loops: CDR1 SNHLY, CDR2 FYNNEI. Trimming cost V 7 bases and J 7 bases; bases outside gene matches: 8. Here the CDR3 DNA reads TGTGCCAGCACCCCGGACAGGGAGATCGGGGAGCTGTTTTTT. Its translation is CASTPDREIGELFF.

J is TRBJ1-2 and V is TRBV4-3; 8 bases align to TRBD1. Germline values: CDR1 LGHNA, CDR2 YSLEER. V dropped 1 base and J dropped 6; count of bases not matched to a gene: 1. The CDR3 is made up of 13 amino acids. In DNA, the CDR3 is TGCGCCAGCAGCCAAGCGACAGGGGATGGCTACACCTTC. Its protein is CASSQATGDGYTF.

The chain combines TRBV5-4 with TRBJ1-5; maybe TRBD1 (6 bases). The CDR3 covers 16 residues. The germline CDR1 and CDR2 sequences are SGHNT and YYREEE (reference sequence). V lost 8 bases and J lost 1, with 19 bases in between. CDR3 protein: CASSPGGGGSNQPQHF. The CDR3 coding sequence is TGTGCCAGTTCCCCGGGGGGAGGGGGAAGCAATCAGCCCCAGCATTTT.

This sequence joins TRBV4-3 and TRBJ1-2; 12 nucleotides agree with TRBD1. This CDR3 has 16 residues. Trimming removed 2 bases from V and 7 bases from J; junction bases left unmatched: 8. Per the germline V gene, CDR1 is LGHNA and CDR2 is YSLEER. For the CDR3, the DNA is TGCGCCAGCAGCCAATTACCGGGACAGGGGGCGAGTGGCTACACCTTC. This codes for CASSQLPGQGASGYTF.

V gene TRBV30 combines with J gene TRBJ2-2, with TRBD1 identical over 8 bases. The V and J ends lost 5 bases and 8 bases, in that order; junction bases with no gene match: 13. The CDR3 runs 15 residues. The germline V gene encodes CDR1 GTSNPN and CDR2 SVGIG (reference sequence). DNA for the CDR3: TGTGCCTGGGCCCCGACCAGGGGGCTCATGGGGGAGCTGTTTTTT. Translating gives CAWAPTRGLMGELFF.

The chain recombines TRBV30 with TRBJ2-7; TRBD1 agrees at 7 bases. The CDR3 is 14 residues long. CDR1 and CDR2 (germline): GTSNPN, SVGIG (reference sequence). V dropped 8 bases and J dropped 5; count of bases not matched to a gene: 15. The CDR3 sequence: CAGGEGASLHEQYF. The CDR3 nucleotides read TGTGCCGGGGGTGAGGGGGCTAGTCTCCACGAGCAGTACTTC.

The sample holds a few counts of this clone. The CDR3 here is CASSGLAGSDEQYF. DNA of the CDR3: TGTGCCAGCAGCGGATTAGCGGGGAGTGACGAGCAGTACTTC. This chain links TRBV9 with TRBJ2-7; 8 bases fit TRBD2. The germline V gene has CDR1 SGDLS and CDR2 YYNGEE. The V gene end was trimmed by 3 bases and the J gene end by 5 bases; junction bases not matched to a gene: 7. The CDR3 has 14 amino acids.

The gene calls are TRBV30 and TRBJ2-5; D is possibly TRBD1 (5 bases). CDR1 and CDR2 from the germline V gene are GTSNPN and SVGIG (reference sequence). Trimming shortened V by 5 bases and J by 4 bases, and 11 bases separated the two germline ends. This CDR3 is built from 12 residues. The CDR3 loop is CAWGLQGETQYF. The CDR3 DNA reads as TGTGCCTGGGGCCTTCAGGGAGAGACCCAGTACTTC.

The chain combines TRBV4-1 with TRBJ2-1, with D tentatively TRBD2 (6 bases). Germline CDR1 MGHRA, CDR2 YSYEKL. The CDR3 runs 15 residues. The ends were cut back, 6 bases at V and 4 bases at J, with 16 bases in the middle. The CDR3 DNA reads TGCGCCAGCAGTGTGAGTGGGACTTTTTACAATGAGCAGTTCTTC. It specifies CASSVSGTFYNEQFF.

This chain links TRBV30 with TRBJ1-1; the D gene is possibly TRBD1 (5 bases). This CDR3 is built from 13 residues. Germline assignment: CDR1 GTSNPN and CDR2 SVGIG (reference sequence). Trimming took 3 bases from V and 4 from J, leaving 12 bases between them. Written as DNA, the CDR3 is TGTGCCTGGAGCGATGTCGGGGGCACTGAAGCTTTCTTT. It yields the protein CAWSDVGGTEAFF.

Within the sample, this clone is medium-sized. This chain links TRBV12-5 with TRBJ2-1; 12 bases fit TRBD1. V lost 5 bases and J lost 6; bases outside the gene matches: 8. The CDR3 totals 16 residues. CDR1 LGHNT and CDR2 FRNRAP come from the germline V gene. The CDR3 DNA is TGTGCTAGTGGTGACCCGGGACAGGGGGCGACCAATGAGCAGTTCTTC. As protein: CASGDPGQGATNEQFF.

The rearrangement joins TRBV30 to TRBJ1-3; 11 bases align to TRBD1. This CDR3 has 14 residues. V lost 5 bases to trimming and J lost 4 bases; unmatched junction nucleotides: 4. CDR1 is GTSNPN, CDR2 SVGIG, per germline (reference sequence). The CDR3 DNA reads TGTGCCTGGGGACAGGGGGCAGGGGGAAACACCATATATTTT. This codes for CAWGQGAGGNTIYF.

The gene calls are TRBV19 and TRBJ2-7; 12 positions match TRBD1. J gave up 6 bases and V 3 bases, and 9 bases lay outside the gene matches. This CDR3 is 16 amino acids long. The V gene's germline CDR1 is LNHDA and CDR2 SQIVND (reference sequence). CDR3 nucleotides: TGTGCCAGTAGTATCTTACCGGGACAGGGGGCGGGCGAGCAGTACTTC. It codes for CASSILPGQGAGEQYF.

The chain joins TRBV7-8 to TRBJ2-7; 7 nucleotides line up with TRBD2. This CDR3 is built from 15 residues. V gave up 2 bases and J gave up 3 bases; unmatched junction bases: 7. From germline, CDR1 is SGHVS and CDR2 FQNEAQ. This chain's CDR3 is CASSLIRRGSYEQYF. The CDR3, as DNA: TGTGCCAGCAGCTTAATCCGGCGCGGGAGCTACGAGCAGTACTTC.

The chain is built from TRBV5-8 and TRBJ1-4, with a weak D call TRBD1 (6 bases). The CDR3 consists of 13 residues. Germline V gives CDR1 SGHTS, CDR2 YDEGEE. Trimming removed 4 bases from V and 10 bases from J, with 14 bases in between. The CDR3 reads CASSTGQLGKLFF. CDR3 sequence (DNA): TGTGCCAGCAGCACCGGACAGCTCGGAAAACTGTTTTTT.

CDR3 in amino acids: CASGYGSGDTQYF. As DNA, the CDR3 is TGTGCTAGTGGTTATGGGTCGGGAGATACGCAGTATTTT. The chain joins TRBV12-5 to TRBJ2-3; no firm D call. This CDR3 contains 13 residues. Germline CDR1 reads LGHNT; CDR2 reads FRNRAP. The V and J ends lost 4 bases and 5 bases respectively, with 10 bases between them.